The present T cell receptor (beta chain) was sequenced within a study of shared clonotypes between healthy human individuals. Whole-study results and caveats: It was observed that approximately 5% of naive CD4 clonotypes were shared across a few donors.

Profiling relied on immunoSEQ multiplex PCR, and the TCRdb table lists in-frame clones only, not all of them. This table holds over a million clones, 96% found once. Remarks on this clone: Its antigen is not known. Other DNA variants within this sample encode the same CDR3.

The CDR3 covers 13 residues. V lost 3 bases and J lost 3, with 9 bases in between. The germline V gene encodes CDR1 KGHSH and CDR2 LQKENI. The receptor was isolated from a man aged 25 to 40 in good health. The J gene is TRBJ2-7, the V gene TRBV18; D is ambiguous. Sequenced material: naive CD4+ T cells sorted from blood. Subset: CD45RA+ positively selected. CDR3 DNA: TGTGCCAGCTCACCGGGAACTAACTACGAGCAGTACTTC. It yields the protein CASSPGTNYEQYF.